Only a few counts were recorded for the clone carrying this TCR beta chain. Its antigen is still unknown. The germline gives CDR1 LGHNA, CDR2 YSLEER. The CDR3 spans 16 residues. With 1 base clipped from V and 13 bases from J, the junction kept 13 bases outside the gene matches. Reverse transcribing all isolated RNA meant expressed TCRB transcripts were sequenced. Assay: immunoSEQ multiplex PCR; the TCRdb copy retains only in-frame clones and omits some. The table includes 300,000 to 400,000 clones, around an eighth detected once. These data belong to a study of beta chain features in type 1 diabetes. About the research overall: Age, gender and cell yields were similar between patients and healthy donors.

Study-level findings and limits: Compared to healthy donors, patients appeared to have naive, central memory and Treg TCRB repertoires that were more alike. Resolution of whether HLA type affects TCRB rearrangement was not achieved here.

This TCR was recovered from a man younger than 30 in good health. V is TRBV4-3 and J is TRBJ2-1; 10 bases are shared with TRBD2. The sample consisted of naive CD4+ T cells from blood. CDR3 in DNA: TGCGCCAGCAGCCAAGGTTTATCGGGGCTAGCGGGAGCCCAGTTCTTC. Its protein is CASSQGLSGLAGAQFF.